The source of this TCR beta chain is a study of T cell clones after liver transplantation. The wider study: Samples came pre-transplant, pre-randomization before withdrawal, and post-randomization after withdrawal ended.

Using immunoSEQ multiplex PCR, the repertoire was profiled, and TCRdb retains in-frame clones only, with some absent. Of about 120,000 clones in the sample, 90% were seen once. Germline CDR1 LNHNV, CDR2 YYDKDF (reference sequence). This CDR3 is built from 16 residues. The V and J ends lost 1 base and 9 bases respectively, with 19 bases between them. This clonotype was sampled from a human patient who received a liver transplant. A share of the T cells may be of graft donor origin. Sequenced here: CD4+ T cells from blood, sampled 12 months after liver transplant. V is TRBV15 and J is TRBJ2-1; maybe TRBD1 (5 bases). The CDR3 DNA sequence: TGTGCCACCAGCAGAGGAGAGATTCGGCAGGGCGTTGAGCAGTTCTTC. Translating gives CATSRGEIRQGVEQFF. The variable domain in full, with the rest retrieved from reference TRBV15 and TRBJ2-1, is DAMVIQNPRYQVTQFGKPVTLSCSQTLNHNVMYWYQQKSSQAPKLLFHYYDKDFNNEADTPDNFQSRRPNTSFCFLDIRSPGLGDTAMYLCATSRGEIRQGVEQFFGPGTRLTVL.